This T cell receptor (beta chain) was captured in a study of blood T cells in healthy people across ages. Study outcomes and limitations: Fewer expanded clones and more diversity marked long-lived versus aged donors.

Combining a sample-barcoded 5' primer with a J-beta primer mix, a second PCR ran for roughly 7 to 11 cycles. Researchers report that each sample yielded at least 3 million CDR3-containing paired-end reads. One entry per CDR3 protein results from TCRdb running MiXCR on the 5' RACE reads. The repertoire holds roughly 1.9 million distinct CDR3 sequences, with roughly 43% as singletons. Germline V gene sequence: CDR1 LGHNA, CDR2 YSLEER. CDR3 size: 14 residues. V lost 5 bases and J lost 4; bases outside the gene matches: 5. Turning to this clonotype: Its antigen is not known.

This receptor was taken from a human donor in good health. The sample consisted of blood. The chain employs TRBV4-3 and TRBJ2-3; 8 nucleotides align to TRBD2. CDR3 nucleotide sequence: TGCGCCAGCAGCTTGCGGGGGGCATCAGATACGCAGTATTTT. It specifies CASSLRGASDTQYF.